One sample yielded the 14 T cell receptor beta chains listed below, sequenced in a study of cytomegalovirus exposure and HLA in healthy donors. Researchers ran the PCR with 60 Vbeta and 13 Jbeta primers. Only in-frame clones appear in the TCRdb table, and some are missing; sequencing was by immunoSEQ multiplex PCR. The table lists 150,000 to 200,000 clones, almost 80% of them singletons. The sequencing input was PBMCs. These TCRs come from a man aged 45 to 65 in good health and CMV-seropositive.

V is TRBV5-4 and J is TRBJ2-5, with 8 bases aligning to TRBD2. The CDR3 runs 14 residues. Germline values: CDR1 SGHNT, CDR2 YYREEE (reference sequence). Losses at the gene ends were 3 bases for V and 2 bases for J; bases not matched to a gene: 3. CDR3 sequence: CASSSLAGQETQYF. DNA of the CDR3: TGTGCCAGCAGCTCCTTAGCGGGGCAAGAGACCCAGTACTTC.

The chain uses TRBV5-1 and TRBJ1-1; D is unresolved. Germline V lookup: CDR1 SGHRS, CDR2 YFSETQ. The CDR3 runs to 15 residues. V lost 3 bases and J lost 5, with 17 bases in between. The CDR3 DNA reads as TGCGCCAGCAGCTCCCCCGGGGTCGTTTTGACTGAAGCTTTCTTT. It encodes CASSSPGVVLTEAFF.

This rearrangement joins TRBV6-4 to TRBJ2-2; tentatively, D is TRBD1 (5 bases). V gave up 2 bases and J gave up 4 bases, with 11 bases separating them. The CDR3 consists of 15 residues. Germline CDR1 MRHNA, CDR2 SNTAGT. The CDR3 sequence: CASSDTGTATGELFF. CDR3 nucleotide sequence: TGTGCCAGCAGTGACACAGGTACCGCCACCGGGGAGCTGTTTTTT.

The genes are TRBV6-1 and TRBJ2-7; weak D call: TRBD2 (5 bases). CDR3 size: 13 residues. Trimming took 6 bases from V and 3 from J, leaving 12 bases between them. Germline loops: CDR1 MNHNS, CDR2 SASEGT. CDR3 region: CASRDYGIYEQYV. The DNA for the CDR3 is TGTGCCAGCAGAGACTACGGGATCTACGAGCAGTACGTC.

This chain links TRBV28 with TRBJ1-1, with D uncertain. CDR3 length: 15 residues. The V gene lost 5 bases and the J gene lost 7 bases, with 20 bases spanning the gap. Germline CDR1 MDHEN, CDR2 SYDVKM. CDR3 nucleotides: TGTGCCAGCAGTCCACCGGTTTCCGGGTTAGGTGAAGCTTTCTTT. It yields the protein CASSPPVSGLGEAFF.

This rearrangement joins TRBV6-4 to TRBJ1-1; D may be TRBD1 (6 bases). There are 18 residues in the CDR3. V was shortened by 1 base and J by 1 base, with 19 bases between the two germline ends. Per germline, CDR1 MRHNA and CDR2 SNTAGT. CDR3: CASSDFSLSGQPNTEAFF. Written as DNA, the CDR3 is TGTGCCAGCAGTGACTTTTCACTCTCTGGACAGCCGAACACTGAAGCTTTCTTT.

The rearrangement joins TRBV4-1 to TRBJ2-3; 11 bases are shared with TRBD2. The CDR3 runs to 17 residues. Germline V gene lookup returns CDR1 MGHRA and CDR2 YSYEKL. The junction had 8 bases not matched to a gene; V was cut back by 2 bases and J by 4 bases. The CDR3 loop reads CASSQNSGGAGADTQYF. The CDR3 DNA is TGCGCCAGCAGCCAAAATAGCGGGGGGGCCGGGGCAGATACGCAGTATTTT.

The rearrangement uses TRBV5-1 and TRBJ2-3; no clear D. Germline V gene lookup returns CDR1 SGHRS and CDR2 YFSETQ. V lost 0 bases and J 1 base, leaving 12 bases between the germline ends. The CDR3 totals 16 residues. The CDR3 DNA is TGCGCCAGCAGCTTGGTATCCGGTGTCGGCACAGATACGCAGTATTTT. Translated: CASSLVSGVGTDTQYF.

The rearrangement links TRBV4-3 to TRBJ2-3; D possibly corresponds to TRBD1 (6 bases). The V and J ends lost 0 bases and 3 bases respectively, with 13 bases between them. The CDR3 is 16 residues long. Germline V gives CDR1 LGHNA, CDR2 YSLEER. CDR3: CASSQDRQGTTDTQYF. In nucleotides, the CDR3 is TGCGCCAGCAGCCAAGATCGTCAGGGGACGACAGATACGCAGTATTTT.

This clone showed up just a few times. V usage is TRBV7-9 and J usage is TRBJ2-2; 9 bases agree with TRBD1. J lost 6 bases, V lost 4 bases, and 9 bases had no gene match. From germline, CDR1 is SEHNR and CDR2 FQNEAQ (reference sequence). This CDR3 spans 16 amino acids. CDR3 bases: TGTGCCAGCAGCTCCTCCGGGACAGGGAAGTCCGGGGAGCTGTTTTTT. This gives the protein CASSSSGTGKSGELFF.

Only a few counts were recorded for this clone. The rearrangement links TRBV7-2 to TRBJ2-3, with 8 nucleotides matching TRBD2. The junction had 3 bases not matched to a gene; V was cut back by 5 bases and J by 2 bases. The CDR3 extends over 14 amino acids. The germline gives CDR1 SGHTA, CDR2 FQGNSA. CDR3 in DNA: TGTGCCAGCAGCCCTGGACTAGCCACAGATACGCAGTATTTT. It yields the protein CASSPGLATDTQYF.

The genes are TRBV5-1 and TRBJ2-2, with D possibly being TRBD2 (5 bases). The CDR3 loop spans 16 amino acids. CDR1 is SGHRS, CDR2 YFSETQ, per germline. Trimming removed 0 bases from V and 4 bases from J, with 13 bases in between. The CDR3: CASSLDAPGSTGELFF. The DNA for the CDR3 is TGCGCCAGCAGCTTGGACGCCCCGGGGAGCACCGGGGAGCTGTTTTTT.

The rearrangement joins TRBV28 to TRBJ2-7; 8 bases match TRBD1. The CDR3 contains 14 residues. Losses at the gene ends were 6 bases for V and 1 base for J; bases not matched to a gene: 5. CDR1 is MDHEN, CDR2 SYDVKM, per germline. This CDR3 is CASSPRDRSYEQYF. The CDR3 DNA is TGTGCCAGCAGCCCTCGGGACAGGTCCTACGAGCAGTACTTC.

The chain uses TRBV18 and TRBJ2-7; a weak D match, TRBD2 (5 bases). V was pared by 4 bases and J by 3 bases, with 13 bases between. CDR3 length: 14 amino acids. Germline V CDR1 and CDR2: KGHSH, LQKENI. This CDR3 reads CASSRSGINYEQYV. Here the CDR3 DNA reads TGTGCCAGCTCACGCTCCGGGATTAACTACGAGCAGTACGTC.